This T cell receptor (beta chain) was captured by sequencing in a study of T-cell memory formation after mild COVID-19 (dated by TCRdb to the early 2020s). As for the study more broadly: Most TCR sequence clusters were specific to one of the two donors. In a couple of donors, T-cell clones that expanded and contracted after mild COVID-19 were tracked by sequencing TCRalpha and TCRbeta repertoires over time. Two young, previously healthy adult volunteers, one female and one male, were included in the cohort. The investigation overall reported the following: Clones that contracted from day 15 to 85 showed balanced CD4/CD8 phenotypes, whereas a second wave of clones that expanded from day 15 to 37 leaned towards CD4+. Some responding clones were detected in pre-infection memory, which suggested that pre-existing cross-reactive memory T cells had joined the SARS-CoV-2 response. The study included only a couple of mild cases, and larger cohorts that include severe cases with pre-infection samples were judged to be necessary. The second-wave clones that peaked on day 37 were not confirmed to be SARS-CoV-2 specific. Contracting CD4+ clones turned up mainly in the CM and EM memory subsets, whereas EMRA was where CD8+ clones were enriched.

Spanning cysteine to phenylalanine, the CDR3 consists of 15 amino acids. Solely the CDR3 DNA is kept, with 45 bases framed from the first base. V drops 4 bases and J drops 6 bases, leaving 15 bases in between. CDR1 and CDR2 were assigned from the germline V gene as LGHNA and YSLEER. PBMCs were isolated by Ficoll-Paque density gradient centrifugation. Worth noting for this clonotype: What antigen it recognizes has not been identified. The record has no base qualities; no much larger clone is one base away.

Sequencing relied on an Illumina NovaSeq 6000. TCRalpha and TCRbeta cDNA libraries were built by 5'RACE with constant-segment primers, adding sample barcodes and unique molecular identifiers. Trizol reagent was used to extract RNA from every sample. Libraries were amplified in two PCR steps, with a second sample barcode and Illumina TruSeq adapters added in the second step. The libraries were sequenced on an Illumina NovaSeq using 2 x 150 bp paired-end reads. The paper's data handling went like this. Demultiplexing of reads and collapsing into UMI-guided consensus sequences were performed with migec v1.2.7. Using mixcr v2.1.11, the UMI consensuses were aligned to TRA and TRB V and J templates and assembled into clonotypes. A clonotype was counted as expanded or contracted only if both edgeR and NoisET called the change significant, with noise models trained on biological replicates. For edgeR calls, the thresholds were a false discovery rate-adjusted p below 0.01 and a log2 fold-change of 1. PCA with hierarchical clustering of max-normalized trajectories of the 1000 most abundant clonotypes was used as exploratory dynamics analysis. Each responding clone was given a CD4 or CD8 phenotype based on the CD4+ and CD8+ repertoires, which had been sequenced separately. TCRdb reprocessed the public reads (quality trimming at Q25 with fastp, clone calling with MiXCR) and kept in-frame beta chains. Duplicate CDR3 protein sequences are folded into a single record with the most common DNA and genes. These V and J calls originate from TCRdb's pipeline instead of the authors' own analysis. For this sample there are roughly 150,000 distinct CDR3 sequences; over 10% appear just once. The top ten clones comprise approximately 3.4% of the sample.

The chain joins TRBV4-3 to TRBJ2-2; confidence is insufficient to name the D gene. Sample: PBMCs or a T cell subset sorted from them (not recorded which). The origin of this receptor is a man between 18 and 29 years old who had mild COVID-19 (a few samples of this study predate the infection). The sample titles of this study are shuffled in the database, so cell type and time point are left out; the donor was told from shared clones. The nucleotides read TGCGCCAGCAGCCCCGACGTGTGGGTTGCCGGGGAGCTGTTTTTT. Its product reads: CASSPDVWVAGELFF.